This record concerns one TCR beta chain sequence. The antigen is undetermined. These data belong to a study of CD8+CD57+ T cells in acquired aplastic anemia. Study details: Sorted CD4+ plus CD8+ cells gave DNA averaging approximately 2.9 ug. Healthy donor CD4+ samples were sequenced to a depth that averaged around 11 million reads.

Per germline, CDR1 ENHRY and CDR2 SYGVKD. The CDR3 sequence is 16 residues long. The V end was cut by 10 bases, the J end by 0 bases, with 18 bases between. Profiling that covered TCR beta VDJ and CDR3 relied on genomic DNA as its template. Each CDR3 protein gets one entry after TCRdb re-called the reads with MiXCR. The sample lists 150,000 to 200,000 distinct CDR3 sequences; 35% to 55% were seen once. Whole-study findings and limits: Patients shared some 30 CD8+ CDR3 sequences with controls. Significant differences in CD8+ Simpson's diversity were not observed between patients and controls.

The source is a human donor in good health. The chain is built from TRBV10-3 and TRBJ2-2, with D maybe TRBD1 (5 bases). The sample comprised sorted CD4+, CD8+, or CD8+CD57+ T cells (not recorded which) from PBMCs. CDR3 loop: CASTSLTDSNTGELFF. DNA for the CDR3: TGTGCCAGCACCTCCTTGACAGACTCGAACACCGGGGAGCTGTTTTTT.